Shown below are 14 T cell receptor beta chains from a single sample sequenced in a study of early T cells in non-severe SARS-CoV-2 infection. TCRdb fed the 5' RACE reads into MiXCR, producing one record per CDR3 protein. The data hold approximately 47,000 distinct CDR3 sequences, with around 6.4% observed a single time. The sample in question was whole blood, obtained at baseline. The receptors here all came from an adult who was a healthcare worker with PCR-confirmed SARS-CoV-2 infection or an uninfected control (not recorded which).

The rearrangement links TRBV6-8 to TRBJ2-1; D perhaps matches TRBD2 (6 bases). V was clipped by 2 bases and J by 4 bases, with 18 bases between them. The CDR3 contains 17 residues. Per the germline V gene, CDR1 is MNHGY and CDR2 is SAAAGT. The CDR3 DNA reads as TGTGCCAGCAGTTACGGGTACTTAGCGGCTCTGTACAATGAGCAGTTCTTC. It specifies CASSYGYLAALYNEQFF.

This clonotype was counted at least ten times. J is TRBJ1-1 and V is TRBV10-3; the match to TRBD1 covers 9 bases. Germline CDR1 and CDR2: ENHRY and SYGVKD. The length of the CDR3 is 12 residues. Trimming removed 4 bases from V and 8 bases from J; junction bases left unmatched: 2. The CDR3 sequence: CAISGTGDEAFF. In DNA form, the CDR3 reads TGTGCCATCAGTGGGACAGGGGACGAAGCTTTCTTT.

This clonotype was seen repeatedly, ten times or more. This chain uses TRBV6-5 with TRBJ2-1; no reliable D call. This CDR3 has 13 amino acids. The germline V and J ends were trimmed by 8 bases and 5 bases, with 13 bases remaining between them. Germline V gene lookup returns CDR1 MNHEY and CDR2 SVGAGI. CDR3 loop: CASLTLRNNEQFF. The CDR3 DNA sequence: TGTGCCAGCCTCACTCTTAGGAACAATGAGCAGTTCTTC.

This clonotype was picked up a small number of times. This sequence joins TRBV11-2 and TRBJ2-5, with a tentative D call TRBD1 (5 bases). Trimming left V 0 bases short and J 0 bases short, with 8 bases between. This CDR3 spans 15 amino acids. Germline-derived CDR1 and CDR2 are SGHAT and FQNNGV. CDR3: CASSLEAGYQETQYF. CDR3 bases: TGTGCCAGCAGCTTAGAAGCAGGGTACCAAGAGACCCAGTACTTC.

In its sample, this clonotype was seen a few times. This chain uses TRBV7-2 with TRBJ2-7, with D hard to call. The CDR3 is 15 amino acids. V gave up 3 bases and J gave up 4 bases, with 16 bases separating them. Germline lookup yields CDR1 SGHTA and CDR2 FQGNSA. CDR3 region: CASSFTWAAGYEQYF. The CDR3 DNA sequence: TGTGCCAGCAGCTTTACCTGGGCAGCCGGATACGAGCAGTACTTC.

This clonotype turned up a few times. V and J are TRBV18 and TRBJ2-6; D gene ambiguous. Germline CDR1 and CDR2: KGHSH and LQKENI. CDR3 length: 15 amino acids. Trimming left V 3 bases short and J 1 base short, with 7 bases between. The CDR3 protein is CASSPTESGANVLTF. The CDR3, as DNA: TGTGCCAGCTCACCCACGGAATCTGGGGCCAACGTCCTGACTTTC. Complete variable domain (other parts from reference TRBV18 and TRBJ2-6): NAGVMQNPRHLVRRRGQEARLRCSPMKGHSHVYWYRQLPEEGLKFMVYLQKENIIDESGMPKERFSAEFPKEGPSILRIQQVVRGDSAAYFCASSPTESGANVLTFGAGSRLTVL.

CDR3 residues: CASSNRGRGTEAFF. The CDR3 DNA reads TGTGCCAGCAGTAACAGGGGAAGGGGCACTGAAGCTTTCTTT. V gene TRBV6-5 combines with J gene TRBJ1-1; TRBD1 agrees at 7 bases. The ends lost 5 bases at V and 4 bases at J; junction bases unmatched: 7. This CDR3 has 14 amino acids. CDR1 is MNHEY and CDR2 is SVGAGI in the germline V gene.

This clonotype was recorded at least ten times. Here the CDR3 DNA reads TGCAGTGCGCTAGGGGGGAGATCAGCGGGATCACGCTACGAGCAGTACTTC. This codes for CSALGGRSAGSRYEQYF. This sequence joins TRBV20-1 and TRBJ2-7; D possibly corresponds to TRBD2 (7 bases). From germline, CDR1 is DFQATT and CDR2 SNEGSKA (reference sequence). V dropped 6 bases and J dropped 3 bases, with 27 bases sitting between them. The CDR3 contains 17 residues.

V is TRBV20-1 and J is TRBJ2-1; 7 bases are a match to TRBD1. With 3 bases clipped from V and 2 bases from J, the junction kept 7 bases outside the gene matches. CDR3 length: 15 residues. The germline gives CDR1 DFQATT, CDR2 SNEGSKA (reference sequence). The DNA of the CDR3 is TGCAGTGCTAGTGCAGGGGGTCTAACCTACAATGAGCAGTTCTTC. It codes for CSASAGGLTYNEQFF.

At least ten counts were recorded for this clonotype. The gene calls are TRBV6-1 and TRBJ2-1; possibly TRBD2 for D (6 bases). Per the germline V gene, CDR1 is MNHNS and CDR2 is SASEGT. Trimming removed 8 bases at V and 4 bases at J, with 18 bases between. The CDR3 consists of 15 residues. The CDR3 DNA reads TGTGCCAGCCCGCCCCCGGGTAGCGGATACAATGAGCAGTTCTTC. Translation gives CASPPPGSGYNEQFF.

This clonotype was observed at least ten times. This chain's CDR3 is CASSIGQGAGNTIYF. CDR3 nucleotide sequence: TGCGCCAGCTCCATCGGACAGGGCGCTGGAAACACCATATATTTT. The chain has TRBV5-1 and TRBJ1-3, with TRBD1 identical over 8 bases. Losses at the gene ends were 7 bases for V and 2 bases for J; bases not matched to a gene: 8. Germline values: CDR1 SGHRS, CDR2 YFSETQ. The CDR3 runs to 15 residues.

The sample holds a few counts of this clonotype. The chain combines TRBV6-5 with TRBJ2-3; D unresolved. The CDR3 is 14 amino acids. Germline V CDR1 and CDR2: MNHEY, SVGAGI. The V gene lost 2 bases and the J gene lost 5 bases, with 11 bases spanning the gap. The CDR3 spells CASSYRSNLDTQYF. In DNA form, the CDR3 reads TGTGCCAGCAGTTACCGCTCAAACCTAGATACGCAGTATTTT.

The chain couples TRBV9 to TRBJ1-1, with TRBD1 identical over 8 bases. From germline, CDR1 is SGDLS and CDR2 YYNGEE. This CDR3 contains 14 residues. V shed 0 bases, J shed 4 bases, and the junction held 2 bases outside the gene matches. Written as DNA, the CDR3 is TGTGCCAGCAGCGTAGGACAGGGGATCACTGAAGCTTTCTTT. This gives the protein CASSVGQGITEAFF.

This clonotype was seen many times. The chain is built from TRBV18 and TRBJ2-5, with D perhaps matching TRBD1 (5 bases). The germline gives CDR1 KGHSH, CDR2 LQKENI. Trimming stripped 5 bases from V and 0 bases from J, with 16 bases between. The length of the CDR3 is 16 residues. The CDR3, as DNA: TGTGCCAGCTCATCCCCCCTGACAGAGTACCAAGAGACCCAGTACTTC. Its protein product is CASSSPLTEYQETQYF.